The table lists the clone carrying this T cell receptor (beta chain) with a few counts. Its matching antigen is unknown. This sample is drawn from a study of cytomegalovirus exposure and HLA in healthy donors. Points from the study as a whole: For TCR beta chains, V- and J-gene trimming was later linked to a missense DCLRE1C variant.

V gave up 6 bases and J gave up 7 bases; unmatched junction bases: 18. The CDR3 extends over 18 amino acids. The germline gives CDR1 SNHLY, CDR2 FYNNEI. Amplification used 60 Vbeta primers and 13 Jbeta primers. Sequencing was performed with immunoSEQ multiplex PCR; in TCRdb, only in-frame clones are kept and a portion is missing. The sample lists 150,000 to 200,000 clones; 55% to 75% were seen once. The clonotype was recovered from a human donor in good health. The rearrangement links TRBV2 to TRBJ1-4, with TRBD1 matching 9 bases. Sample: PBMCs. In DNA form, the CDR3 reads TGTGCCAGCAGCCCCAGCGGGACAGGGAATGGTTTGGGTGAAAAACTGTTTTTT. Translation: CASSPSGTGNGLGEKLFF. Based on the CDR3 plus reference TRBV2 and TRBJ1-4, the full variable domain is EPEVTQTPSHQVTQMGQEVILRCVPISNHLYFYWYRQILGQKVEFLVSFYNNEISEKSEIFDDQFSVERPDGSNFTLKIRSTKLEDSAMYFCASSPSGTGNGLGEKLFFGSGTQLSVL.